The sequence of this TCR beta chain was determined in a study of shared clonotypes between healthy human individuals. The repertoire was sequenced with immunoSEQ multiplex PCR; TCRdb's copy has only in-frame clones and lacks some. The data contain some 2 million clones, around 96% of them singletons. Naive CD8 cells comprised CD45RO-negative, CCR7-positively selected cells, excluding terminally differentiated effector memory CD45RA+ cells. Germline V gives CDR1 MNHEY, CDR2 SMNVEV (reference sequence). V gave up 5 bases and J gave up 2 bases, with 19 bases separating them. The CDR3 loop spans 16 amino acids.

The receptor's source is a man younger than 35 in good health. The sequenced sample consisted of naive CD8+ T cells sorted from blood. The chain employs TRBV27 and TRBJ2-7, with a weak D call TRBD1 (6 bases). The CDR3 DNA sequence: TGTGCCAGCAGTCCCTGGACAGACGCCTACCCCTACGAGCAGTACTTC. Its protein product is CASSPWTDAYPYEQYF.